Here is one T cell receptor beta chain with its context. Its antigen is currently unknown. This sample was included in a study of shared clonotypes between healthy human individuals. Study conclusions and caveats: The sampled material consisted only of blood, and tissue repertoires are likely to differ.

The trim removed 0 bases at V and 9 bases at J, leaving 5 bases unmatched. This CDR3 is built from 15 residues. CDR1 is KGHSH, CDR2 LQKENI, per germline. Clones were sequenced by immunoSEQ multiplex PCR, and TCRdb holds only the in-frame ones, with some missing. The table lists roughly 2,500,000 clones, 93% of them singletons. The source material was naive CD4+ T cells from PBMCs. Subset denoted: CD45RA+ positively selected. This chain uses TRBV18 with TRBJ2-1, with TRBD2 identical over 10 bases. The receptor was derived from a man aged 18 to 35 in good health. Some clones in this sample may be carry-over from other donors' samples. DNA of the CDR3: TGTGCCAGCTCACCACCGAGCGGGAGGGCCCTTGAGCAGTTCTTC. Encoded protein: CASSPPSGRALEQFF.